Below, 30 T cell receptor beta chains from the same sample are listed, as sequenced in a study of graft-versus-host responses after intestinal transplantation. For these TCRs, the target antigens are not known. Method: immunoSEQ multiplex PCR; TCRdb's copy keeps in-frame clones and lacks some. The sample has tens of thousands of clones; 80% to 95% are singletons. The sample was unstimulated CD4+ T cells sorted from spleen or lymph node cells, taken before transplant. These receptor sequences come from a human donor who was the organ donor for an intestinal transplant.

Comments on this clone: At one end, the junction sequence differs from germline, possibly due to a read error. The J gene is TRBJ2-7, the V gene TRBV7-2; D perhaps matches TRBD2 (6 bases). Per the germline V gene, CDR1 is SGHTA and CDR2 is FQGNSA. The CDR3 loop spans 14 amino acids. CDR3 sequence (DNA): TGTGCCAGCAGCTTTTCCCGGGACTCCCACGAGCAGTACTTC. Its protein product is CASSFSRDSHEQYF. The full variable domain, with the rest looked up from reference TRBV7-2 and TRBJ2-7, is GAGVSQSPSNKVTEKGKDVELRCDPISGHTALYWYRQSLGQGLEFLIYFQGNSAPDKSGLPSDRFSAERTGGSVSTLTIQRTQQEDSAVYLCASSFSRDSHEQYFGPGTRLTVT.

V is TRBV4-2 and J is TRBJ2-7; D perhaps matches TRBD2 (6 bases). Trimming took off 1 base at V and 1 base at J, with 11 bases between the two ends. This CDR3 region has 15 residues. Germline CDR1 and CDR2: LGHNA and YNFKEQ. CDR3 sequence: CASSQGPGTSYEQYF. CDR3 in DNA: TGTGCCAGCAGCCAAGGCCCCGGGACTTCCTACGAGCAGTACTTC.

The rearrangement links TRBV4-1 to TRBJ2-7; TRBD2 agrees at 11 bases. The CDR3 extends over 16 amino acids. J was trimmed by 4 bases and V by 1 base; bases with no gene match: 6. Per the germline V gene, CDR1 is MGHRA and CDR2 is YSYEKL. The CDR3 reads CASSQGGTSGLYEQYF. The CDR3 coding sequence is TGCGCCAGCAGCCAAGGGGGGACTAGCGGACTATACGAGCAGTACTTC.

The count of this clone is one. The V call is TRBV6-5, the J call TRBJ2-2; D is unclear. V gave up 1 base and J gave up 3 bases, with 6 bases separating them. CDR1 is MNHEY, CDR2 SVGAGI, per germline. This CDR3 has 14 amino acids. CDR3 loop: CASSYLADTGELFF. The DNA of the CDR3 is TGTGCCAGCAGTTACTTGGCGGACACCGGGGAGCTGTTTTTT.

The V call is TRBV7-2, the J call TRBJ2-3; D not resolved. V was clipped by 4 bases and J by 1 base, with 12 bases between them. The CDR3 consists of 15 residues. The germline V gene has CDR1 SGHTA and CDR2 FQGNSA. DNA for the CDR3: TGTGCCAGCAGCTCGTCCCCCGGGCGCACAGATACGCAGTATTTT. Encoded protein: CASSSSPGRTDTQYF.

V gene TRBV6-1 combines with J gene TRBJ2-7, with 15 bases that match TRBD2. The germline CDR1 and CDR2 sequences are MNHNS and SASEGT. CDR3 length: 17 amino acids. After removal of 0 bases from V and 2 bases from J, the junction contained 2 bases not matched to a gene. The CDR3 sequence is CASSEAGLAGGTYEQYF. CDR3 sequence (DNA): TGTGCCAGCAGTGAAGCCGGACTAGCGGGAGGGACCTACGAGCAGTACTTC.

This rearrangement joins TRBV6-6 to TRBJ2-7; 8 nucleotides match TRBD2. Germline V gene data show CDR1 as MNHNY and CDR2 as SVGAGI (reference sequence). The length of the CDR3 is 15 residues. With 6 bases clipped from V and 3 bases from J, the junction kept 10 bases outside the gene matches. The CDR3 DNA sequence: TGTGCCAGCAGCAGACTAGCGATAGGGAACTACGAGCAGTACTTC. Amino acid sequence: CASSRLAIGNYEQYF.

The chain uses TRBV7-3 and TRBJ2-2; D call uncertain. Germline CDR1 is SGHTA and CDR2 is FQGTGA. The CDR3 is 13 residues long. Deletions cut 4 bases from V and 0 bases from J, with 3 bases between. As DNA, the CDR3 is TGTGCCAGCAGCTCACCGAACACCGGGGAGCTGTTTTTT. Translation gives CASSSPNTGELFF. Together with reference TRBV7-3 and TRBJ2-2, the CDR3 gives the full variable domain: GAGVSQTPSNKVTEKGKYVELRCDPISGHTALYWYRQSLGQGPEFLIYFQGTGAADDSGLPNDRFFAVRPEGSVSTLKIQRTERGDSAVYLCASSSPNTGELFFGEGSRLTVL.

The chain recombines TRBV6-5 with TRBJ2-1; 7 positions agree with TRBD2. CDR3 length: 11 amino acids. V trimming: 11 bases; J trimming: 9 bases; junction bases outside the gene matches: 7. CDR1 and CDR2 from the germline V gene are MNHEY and SVGAGI. In DNA, the CDR3 is TGTGCCGGGCGGGCTAGCGGTGAGCAGTTCTTC. Residues: CAGRASGEQFF.

This chain connects TRBV5-1 to TRBJ2-7; 11 nucleotides align to TRBD2. V trimming: 4 bases; J trimming: 2 bases; junction bases outside the gene matches: 5. The germline CDR1 and CDR2 sequences are SGHRS and YFSETQ. This CDR3 spans 15 amino acids. The CDR3 nucleotides are TGCGCCAGCAGCCCCATTAGCGGGAGGGCCTACGAGCAGTACTTC. Translation gives CASSPISGRAYEQYF.

V and J are TRBV23-1 and TRBJ1-5; weak D call: TRBD1 (5 bases). TRBV23-1 is treated as an ORF (open reading frame) with a function not yet certain. The CDR3 extends over 14 amino acids. Trimming shortened V by 8 bases and J by 2 bases, and 13 bases separated the two germline ends. In DNA form, the CDR3 reads TGCGCCAGCCCCCAGGGAGAGGGCAATCAGCCCCAGCATTTT. Protein sequence: CASPQGEGNQPQHF.

DNA of the CDR3: TGTGCCAGTAGTATACAGGGGGCCACCGGGGAGCTGTTTTTT. This translates into CASSIQGATGELFF. The rearrangement links TRBV19 to TRBJ2-2, with TRBD1 identical over 8 bases. Per the germline V gene, CDR1 is LNHDA and CDR2 is SQIVND (reference sequence). The CDR3 covers 14 residues. Germline trimming cut 2 bases from V and 4 bases from J; bases unmatched to any gene: 0.

The rearrangement joins TRBV7-2 to TRBJ2-1; D is undetermined. The CDR3 covers 17 residues. The V end was cut by 4 bases, the J end by 0 bases, with 16 bases between. Per germline, CDR1 SGHTA and CDR2 FQGNSA. CDR3 in amino acids: CASSSSGALGSYNEQFF. Written as DNA, the CDR3 is TGTGCCAGCAGCTCCAGTGGAGCCCTGGGCTCCTACAATGAGCAGTTCTTC.

J is TRBJ1-4 and V is TRBV28, with D hard to call. Germline CDR1 MDHEN, CDR2 SYDVKM. The ends were cut back, 1 base at V and 4 bases at J, with 7 bases in the middle. The CDR3 covers 14 residues. CDR3 residues: CASSLFGSNEKLFF. The CDR3 DNA reads as TGTGCCAGCAGTTTATTCGGCAGTAATGAAAAACTGTTTTTT. Combining the CDR3 with reference TRBV28 and TRBJ1-4 gives the whole variable domain DVKVTQSSRYLVKRTGEKVFLECVQDMDHENMFWYRQDPGLGLRLIYFSYDVKMKEKGDIPEGYSVSREKKERFSLILESASTNQTSMYLCASSLFGSNEKLFFGSGTQLSVL.

In DNA, the CDR3 is TGCAGCGTTGTCCTAGTCCCGGGACAGGTTCCGGGCTACACAGATACGCAGTATTTT. It codes for CSVVLVPGQVPGYTDTQYF. V is TRBV29-1 and J is TRBJ2-3; 8 positions match TRBD1. This CDR3 region has 19 residues. Per the germline V gene, CDR1 is SQVTM and CDR2 is ANQGSEA. V gave up 4 bases and J gave up 2 bases; unmatched junction bases: 20.

This clone was seen only a few times. V and J are TRBV28 and TRBJ2-5; 7 nucleotides match TRBD1. With 4 bases clipped from V and 5 bases from J, the junction kept 10 bases outside the gene matches. This CDR3 is 15 amino acids long. Germline V gives CDR1 MDHEN, CDR2 SYDVKM. CDR3: CASSSLTGPRETQYF. For the CDR3, the DNA is TGTGCCAGCAGTTCCCTGACAGGGCCCCGTGAGACCCAGTACTTC.

The genes are TRBV7-3 and TRBJ2-1, with D perhaps TRBD1 or TRBD2 (6 bases each). The CDR3 runs 16 residues. Deletions cut 6 bases from V and 1 base from J, with 16 bases between. In germline, CDR1 is SGHTA, CDR2 FQGTGA. In DNA form, the CDR3 reads TGTGCCAGCAGTTCGAGCGGAGGGGGGTCCTACAATGAGCAGTTCTTC. It specifies CASSSSGGGSYNEQFF.

The V call is TRBV28, the J call TRBJ2-1, with 8 bases that match TRBD2. The CDR3 has 15 residues. V shed 6 bases and J 7 bases; nucleotides not matched to a gene: 11. Germline V CDR1 and CDR2: MDHEN, SYDVKM. CDR3 amino acids: CASSQSGSTLNEQFF. The CDR3 DNA follows: TGTGCCAGCAGCCAGAGCGGGAGTACCTTGAATGAGCAGTTCTTC.

The chain carries TRBV5-8 and TRBJ1-4; 11 nucleotides align to TRBD1. Germline V lookup: CDR1 SGHTS, CDR2 YDEGEE. This CDR3 region has 17 residues. V lost 4 bases to trimming and J lost 2 bases; unmatched junction nucleotides: 7. The CDR3 DNA reads TGTGCCAGCAGCGAGGGGACAGGGGGACCGACTAATGAAAAACTGTTTTTT. Protein: CASSEGTGGPTNEKLFF.

This CDR3 is CASSQDFTGNSGELFF. CDR3 in DNA: TGCGCCAGCAGCCAAGATTTTACAGGGAATTCCGGGGAGCTGTTTTTT. The chain is built from TRBV4-3 and TRBJ2-2; possible D gene TRBD1, 6 bases. Trimming removed 0 bases at V and 6 bases at J, with 14 bases between. The CDR3 length is 16 residues. Germline V gene lookup returns CDR1 LGHNA and CDR2 YSLEER.

This chain uses TRBV28 with TRBJ2-3; tentative D call: TRBD2 (5 bases). The germline V gene encodes CDR1 MDHEN and CDR2 SYDVKM. The germline V and J ends were trimmed by 2 bases and 3 bases, with 12 bases remaining between them. This CDR3 has 15 amino acids. CDR3 nucleotide sequence: TGTGCCAGCAGTTTAGAAACCCCGGGGACAGATACGCAGTATTTT. Translation: CASSLETPGTDTQYF.

The chain couples TRBV7-2 to TRBJ2-2; no clear D gene. This CDR3 spans 14 amino acids. The germline V gene has CDR1 SGHTA and CDR2 FQGNSA. Trimming stripped 0 bases from V and 1 base from J, with 3 bases between. This CDR3 reads CASSLAGNTGELFF. CDR3 in DNA: TGTGCCAGCAGCTTAGCAGGGAACACCGGGGAGCTGTTTTTT.

The chain is built from TRBV7-3 and TRBJ2-5, with 14 bases that match TRBD2. The DNA matches TRBJ2-7 better at its end, which makes the J call doubtful. Germline CDR1 reads SGHTA; CDR2 reads FQGTGA. This CDR3 comprises 15 residues. CDR3: CASSLGLAGAYEQYF. The DNA for the CDR3 is TGTGCCAGCAGCTTGGGACTAGCGGGGGCCTACGAGCAGTACTTC.

About this clone itself: Its ends do not fully match the called genes, so a read error is possible. In DNA, the CDR3 is TGCGCCAGACCTCGGATGTTCCGCCACTTATACGAGCAGTACTTC. Amino acids: CARPRMFRHLYEQYF. The V call is TRBV6-1, the J call TRBJ2-5; D is uncertain. The last part of the DNA fits TRBJ2-7 better; the J call may be wrong. Germline CDR1 MNHNS, CDR2 SASEGT. This CDR3 has 15 amino acids.

In its sample, this clone was seen once. V and J are TRBV18 and TRBJ1-5; possible D gene TRBD1, 6 bases. Trimming took off 3 bases at V and 0 bases at J, with 12 bases between the two ends. Germline V gives CDR1 KGHSH, CDR2 LQKENI. The CDR3 loop spans 16 amino acids. The CDR3 nucleotides read TGTGCCAGCTCACCGGACAGACCAGATAGCAATCAGCCCCAGCATTTT. Encoded protein: CASSPDRPDSNQPQHF.

The chain carries TRBV29-1 and TRBJ2-5; tentatively, D is TRBD1 or TRBD2 (7 bases each). The germline V and J ends were trimmed by 6 bases and 4 bases, with 15 bases remaining between them. Germline assignment: CDR1 SQVTM and CDR2 ANQGSEA. This CDR3 is built from 13 residues. This chain's CDR3 is CSVGEGAGETQYF. The DNA for the CDR3 is TGCAGCGTCGGGGAGGGGGCGGGAGAGACCCAGTACTTC.

The chain combines TRBV10-3 with TRBJ1-3, with 9 bases fitting TRBD1. CDR3 size: 16 residues. Germline CDR1 reads ENHRY; CDR2 reads SYGVKD. The V gene end was trimmed by 6 bases and the J gene end by 0 bases; junction bases not matched to a gene: 6. Written as DNA, the CDR3 is TGTGCCATCAGACGCGGGACAGGGAGCTCTGGAAACACCATATATTTT. Its protein is CAIRRGTGSSGNTIYF.

The chain joins TRBV29-1 to TRBJ1-4, with D tentatively TRBD1 (5 bases). CDR1 and CDR2 from the germline V gene are SQVTM and ANQGSEA. This CDR3 contains 13 residues. Between the trimmed V and J ends, which lost 3 bases and 4 bases, there was a span of 9 bases. The CDR3 coding sequence is TGCAGCGTTGAGTTGGGGGTTAATGAAAAACTGTTTTTT. The encoded protein is CSVELGVNEKLFF.

CDR3 DNA sequence: TGTGCCAGCAGCTTAGAACCCCTCGATTACGAGCAGTACTTC. It encodes CASSLEPLDYEQYF. The chain has TRBV7-2 and TRBJ2-7; no clear D. Germline values: CDR1 SGHTA, CDR2 FQGNSA. This CDR3 is 14 amino acids long. V shed 1 base and J shed 4 bases, with 11 bases lying between them.

The J gene is TRBJ2-3, the V gene TRBV4-3; possibly TRBD2 for D (5 bases). This CDR3 region has 15 residues. Trimming removed 1 base at V and 2 bases at J, with 10 bases between. CDR1 and CDR2 from the germline V gene are LGHNA and YSLEER. The CDR3 bases are TGCGCCAGCAGCCAAGTACCCCGGGACACAGATACGCAGTATTTT. Its protein is CASSQVPRDTDTQYF.